The clone carrying this TCR beta chain was counted only a few times. Its target is not known. A second PCR, run for roughly 7 to 12 cycles, used a sample-barcoded 5' primer plus a J-beta primer mix. TCRdb re-called the 5' RACE reads through MiXCR, storing one row per CDR3 protein. The data show over a million distinct CDR3 sequences, 59% seen once. This sample is drawn from a study of blood T cells in healthy people across ages. Points from the study as a whole: Long-lived and aged donors differed, with more naive CD4+ cells and higher diversity in the long-lived. Age advanced and TCR beta diversity per million T cells fell, roughly linearly.

This CDR3 is 14 amino acids long. The V end lost 8 bases, the J end lost 2 bases, and 16 bases lay between the germline ends. The germline gives CDR1 SNHLY, CDR2 FYNNEI. Sample donors were healthy Caucasian individuals that came from Russia, aged roughly 6 to 95. V is TRBV2 and J is TRBJ2-7, with D possibly matching TRBD1 (6 bases). Sequenced: blood. This TCR was sampled from a man aged 18 to 30 in good health. The CDR3 is CASRAGDAPYEQYF. CDR3 DNA: TGTGCCAGCCGAGCAGGGGACGCCCCCTACGAGCAGTACTTC.